The rows below give T cell receptor beta chains drawn from one sample of a study of identical twins. One entry per CDR3 protein, called by TCRdb with MiXCR from the 5' RACE reads. The sample lists 1.5 million or so distinct CDR3 sequences; around a third were seen once. Sequencing was done on a sample of cord blood. The receptors were sampled from a newborn girl in good health. Both conserved end residues are part of each CDR3. A D gene is named only where the DNA matches it firmly. Not all rows give a size; the values are once, few, many and, for expanded clones, a class.

NA | TRBJ2-7 | TRBV6-6 | TRBD1 | CASSRPRQGANEQYF | TGTGCCAGCAGCCGCCCGAGGCAGGGGGCAAACGAGCAGTACTTC
few | TRBJ2-1 | TRBV27 | TRBD2 | CASSFHSGAPYNEQFF | TGTGCCAGCAGTTTTCACAGCGGGGCCCCCTACAATGAGCAGTTCTTC
few | TRBJ2-3 | TRBV9 | TRBD2 | CASSVGISGGDGTQYF | TGTGCCAGCAGCGTAGGGATAAGCGGGGGGGATGGCACGCAGTATTTT
NA | TRBJ1-2 | TRBV20-1 | NA | CSAPWGVPNYGYTF | TGCAGTGCCCCCTGGGGAGTTCCTAACTATGGCTACACCTTC
many | TRBJ2-7 | TRBV5-8 | TRBD1 | CASKTGGSYEQYF | TGTGCCAGCAAAACAGGGGGCTCCTACGAGCAGTACTTC
NA | TRBJ2-3 | TRBV19 | TRBD2 | CASRASGISTDTQYF | TGTGCCAGTAGGGCTAGCGGGATTAGCACAGATACGCAGTATTTT
NA | TRBJ2-1 | TRBV11-2 | TRBD2 | CASSPRPAGGIYNEQFF | TGTGCCAGCAGCCCGAGACCAGCGGGGGGCATCTACAATGAGCAGTTCTTC
few | TRBJ1-2 | TRBV10-3 | TRBD1 | CAISPTGGHGYTF | TGTGCCATCAGTCCTACAGGGGGCCATGGCTACACCTTC
NA | TRBJ2-5 | TRBV14 | NA | CASSSNREGETQYF | TGTGCCAGCAGCTCGAACCGGGAAGGGGAGACCCAGTACTTC
few | TRBJ2-1 | TRBV7-2 | NA | CASSLISFNEQFF | TGTGCCAGCAGCTTAATTAGTTTCAATGAGCAGTTCTTC
NA | TRBJ2-6 | TRBV27 | NA | CASSSYLRGSGANVLTF | TGTGCCAGCAGTTCTTATCTCCGGGGCTCTGGGGCCAACGTCCTGACTTTC
few | TRBJ2-1 | TRBV21-1 | NA | CASSKECGNRHEQFF | TGTGCCAGCAGCAAAGAATGCGGGAACCGGCATGAGCAGTTCTTC
NA | TRBJ1-1 | TRBV20-1 | NA | CSATGDPMNTEAFF | TGCAGTGCTACAGGGGATCCGATGAACACTGAAGCTTTCTTT
few | TRBJ2-1 | TRBV12-3/TRBV12-4 | NA | CASSPHSGEQFF | TGTGCCAGCAGTCCTCATAGCGGTGAGCAGTTCTTC
few | TRBJ2-7 | TRBV6-2/TRBV6-3 | TRBD2 | CASSYRASGSGYEQYF | TGTGCCAGCAGTTACCGCGCTAGCGGGAGCGGATACGAGCAGTACTTC
NA | TRBJ1-6 | TRBV10-3 | NA | CAISTGQLNSPLHF | TGTGCCATCAGTACGGGACAACTCAATTCACCCCTCCACTTT
NA | TRBJ2-1 | TRBV4-1 | NA | CASGLTVLVGEQFF | TGCGCCAGCGGCCTTACGGTCCTCGTGGGTGAGCAGTTCTTC
NA | TRBJ2-7 | TRBV28 | NA | CATIPATENEQYF | TGTGCCACCATCCCCGCGACCGAGAATGAGCAGTACTTC
NA | TRBJ1-2 | TRBV2 | NA | CASSESRRPYTF | TGTGCCAGCAGTGAGTCCAGAAGACCCTACACCTTC
NA | TRBJ2-7 | TRBV27 | NA | CASWLLREQYF | TGTGCCAGCTGGCTATTACGGGAGCAGTACTTC
NA | TRBJ2-3 | TRBV28 | TRBD2 | CASSSLRTSSGSDTQYF | TGTGCCAGCAGCAGTTTACGAACCTCTAGCGGTTCCGATACGCAGTATTTT
few | TRBJ1-5 | TRBV6-5 | NA | CASSYSPAGQPQHF | TGTGCCAGCAGTTACTCCCCTGCTGGGCAGCCCCAGCATTTT
once | TRBJ2-2 | TRBV4-1 | TRBD2 | CASSQVQASGVMVGELFF | TGCGCCAGCAGCCAAGTCCAAGCTAGCGGGGTAATGGTCGGGGAGCTGTTTTTT
NA | TRBJ1-2 | TRBV7-9 | NA | CASSGKVPNYGYTF | TGTGCCAGCAGCGGCAAAGTGCCTAACTATGGCTACACCTTC